The source of this T cell receptor beta chain is a study of cytomegalovirus exposure and HLA in healthy donors. Study-level information: T cells numbering around 190 million yielded 90 million to 140 million unique TCR beta sequences in an earlier analysis. Genetic ancestry analysis placed about 80% of the 400 or so donors that were genotyped in the Caucasian-associated cluster. Points from the study as a whole: Most of the TCR beta V segments (in an earlier analysis) were productive either about 87% or about 30% of the time. A highly shared variant cluster was judged a likely technical artifact.

Note on this clone: Its antigen remains unknown.

PCR primers comprised 60 Vbeta and 13 Jbeta primers. TCRdb's copy holds only in-frame clones and misses some; the assay was immunoSEQ multiplex PCR. The table has under 200,000 clones, around four fifths seen once. The germline V gene encodes CDR1 MRHNA and CDR2 SNTAGT. CDR3 length equals 13 residues. Trimming cost V 6 bases and J 0 bases, with 8 bases left between them. The chain is built from TRBV6-4 and TRBJ1-2, with TRBD1 as a possible D gene (6 bases). This TCR derives from a male donor in good health and CMV-seropositive. The specimen sequenced was PBMCs. Here the CDR3 reads CASSGQPNYGYTF. The CDR3 nucleotides read TGTGCCAGCAGCGGACAGCCTAACTATGGCTACACCTTC.